These T cell receptor beta chains were read from a single sample in a study of T-cell reconstitution after alpha-beta-depleted transplantation in children. TCRdb re-derived calls from the PCR reads in MiXCR, one entry per CDR3 protein. The table includes approximately 800,000 distinct CDR3 sequences, around 17% detected once. Material: PBMCs, mostly from graft donor cells, obtained 360 days after TCRalphabeta/CD19-depleted stem cell transplant. The receptors were gathered from a male patient younger than 18 who had a stem cell transplant for acute lymphoblastic leukemia, so the T cells may come from the graft donor. Both conserved end residues are part of each CDR3. A D gene is named only where the DNA matches it firmly. The size of a clone is reported for some rows only, either as once, few or many, or as a class for expanded clones.

CDR3aa | CDR3nt | j_gene | v_gene | abundance | len | d_gene
CASSETGYPKDSGIYEQFF | TGCGCCAGCAGTGAGACGGGCTATCCTAAAGATAGCGGGATTTATGAGCAGTTCTTC | TRBJ2-1 | TRBV10-1 | few | 19 | TRBD2
CASSPTGNEQYF | TGTGCCAGCAGCCCTACAGGGAACGAGCAGTACTTC | TRBJ2-7 | TRBV12-3/TRBV12-4 | many | 12 | .
CASSPLSGGVVTDTQYF | TGTGCCAGCAGTCCCCTTAGCGGAGGGGTAGTCACAGATACGCAGTATTTT | TRBJ2-3 | TRBV25-1 | . | 17 | .
CASSATRQTGELFF | TGCGCCAGCAGTGCCACCCGACAGACCGGGGAGCTGTTTTTT | TRBJ2-2 | TRBV10-2 | few | 14 | .
CASSLTKTGTSVLGVHEQYF | TGCGCCAGCAGCCTGACCAAGACCGGGACTAGCGTCCTGGGAGTCCACGAGCAGTACTTC | TRBJ2-7 | TRBV5-1 | few | 20 | TRBD2
CATSRDMAGGGETQYF | TGTGCCACCAGCAGAGATATGGCGGGAGGGGGAGAGACCCAGTACTTC | TRBJ2-5 | TRBV15 | few | 16 | TRBD2
CASSPWLENTGELFF | TGTGCCAGCTCACCATGGCTGGAGAACACCGGGGAGCTGTTTTTT | TRBJ2-2 | TRBV18 | . | 15 | .
CASSLDWGSSYEQYF | TGTGCCAGCAGCTTAGATTGGGGGTCCTCCTACGAGCAGTACTTC | TRBJ2-7 | TRBV7-9 | . | 15 | .
CASSQVMRRDSGNTIYF | TGCGCCAGCAGCCAAGTGATGAGGAGGGACTCTGGAAACACCATATATTTT | TRBJ1-3 | TRBV4-1 | . | 17 | .
CASSLAMTHYEQYF | TGTGCCAGCAGTTTAGCGATGACCCACTACGAGCAGTACTTC | TRBJ2-7 | TRBV12-3/TRBV12-4 | . | 14 | .
CASSYGGTGEAFF | TGTGCCAGCAGTTATGGTGGGACCGGTGAAGCTTTCTTT | TRBJ1-1 | TRBV6-5 | . | 13 | .
CASSYTGLDADTQYF | TGTGCCAGCAGCTATACTGGACTAGATGCAGATACGCAGTATTTT | TRBJ2-3 | TRBV6-5 | many | 15 | TRBD2
CSAGGMGNEKLFF | TGCAGCGCCGGGGGTATGGGAAATGAAAAACTGTTTTTT | TRBJ1-4 | TRBV29-1 | few | 13 | .
CASSRGADETQYF | TGTGCCAGCAGCAGAGGGGCAGACGAGACCCAGTACTTC | TRBJ2-5 | TRBV7-9 | few | 13 | .
CSVATVSTGVEQFF | TGCAGCGTTGCGACAGTCTCTACCGGGGTTGAGCAGTTCTTC | TRBJ2-1 | TRBV29-1 | . | 14 | .
CASSSEDRGGDEQFF | TGTGCCAGCAGCTCGGAGGACAGGGGTGGCGATGAGCAGTTCTTC | TRBJ2-1 | TRBV7-8 | few | 15 | TRBD1
CSVVRESDTQYF | TGCAGCGTTGTAAGGGAGTCGGATACGCAGTATTTT | TRBJ2-3 | TRBV29-1 | . | 12 | .
CASRRTAYNEQFF | TGTGCCAGCAGGCGGACGGCCTACAATGAGCAGTTCTTC | TRBJ2-1 | TRBV2 | . | 13 | .
CSVALGRVETQYF | TGCAGCGTTGCCCTAGGTAGGGTAGAGACCCAGTACTTC | TRBJ2-5 | TRBV29-1 | few | 13 | .
CASSLGAKEQYF | TGTGCCAGCAGCTTAGGGGCTAAAGAGCAGTACTTC | TRBJ2-7 | TRBV7-9 | . | 12 | .
CASSPGREQFF | TGTGCCAGCAGCCCCGGGCGCGAGCAGTTCTTC | TRBJ2-1 | TRBV14 | . | 11 | .
CASSLEGHHNEKLFF | TGTGCCAGCAGCTTGGAAGGACATCATAATGAAAAACTGTTTTTT | TRBJ1-4 | TRBV5-5 | . | 15 | .
CASSPGSTETGELFF | TGCGCCAGCAGCCCCGGCAGTACGGAAACCGGGGAGCTGTTTTTT | TRBJ2-2 | TRBV4-1 | . | 15 | .
CASKLGSGANVLTF | TGTGCCAGCAAACTGGGCTCTGGGGCCAACGTCCTGACTTTC | TRBJ2-6 | TRBV27 | many | 14 | .
CASSLAGNEKLFF | TGTGCCAGCAGCTTAGCTGGTAATGAAAAACTGTTTTTT | TRBJ1-4 | TRBV7-9 | . | 13 | .
CSVHRGPLNTEAFF | TGCAGCGTCCACAGGGGGCCTTTGAACACTGAAGCTTTCTTT | TRBJ1-1 | TRBV29-1 | few | 14 | TRBD1
CASGLDPW | TGCGCCAGCGGACTTGACCCATGG | TRBJ2-3 | TRBV5-1 | few | 8 | .
CATSDLLLGVCRPGETQYF | TGTGCCACCAGTGATTTGCTTTTAGGAGTATGCCGCCCTGGAGAGACCCAGTACTTC | TRBJ2-5 | TRBV24-1 | few | 19 | .
CASSYDRLNYGYTF | TGCGCCAGCAGCTACGACAGGCTTAACTATGGCTACACCTTC | TRBJ1-2 | TRBV5-1 | many | 14 | .
CASSLMGPDMYNEQFF | TGTGCCAGCAGCTTAATGGGGCCCGACATGTACAATGAGCAGTTCTTC | TRBJ2-1 | TRBV27 | . | 16 | .
CASWPEGRDTQYF | TGTGCCAGCTGGCCGGAGGGGAGAGATACGCAGTATTTT | TRBJ2-3 | TRBV6-4 | . | 13 | .
CAIGWAPGQGTNSPLHF | TGTGCCATCGGCTGGGCCCCGGGACAGGGGACCAATTCACCCCTCCACTTT | TRBJ1-6 | TRBV10-3 | . | 17 | TRBD1
CARGQGGSRTDTQYF | TGTGCCAGGGGACAGGGTGGATCTCGCACAGATACGCAGTATTTT | TRBJ2-3 | TRBV2 | . | 15 | TRBD1
CASSPSGRAQNEQFF | TGCGCCAGCAGCCCCAGCGGGAGGGCCCAAAATGAGCAGTTCTTC | TRBJ2-1 | TRBV10-1 | . | 15 | TRBD2
CSVHAFRGRSTDTQYF | TGCAGCGTACATGCATTCAGGGGGCGAAGCACAGATACGCAGTATTTT | TRBJ2-3 | TRBV29-1 | many | 16 | TRBD1
CASKGATGRQETQYF | TGCGCCAGCAAAGGGGCGACAGGTCGCCAAGAGACCCAGTACTTC | TRBJ2-5 | TRBV5-1 | . | 15 | .
CSARARRGLYNEQFF | TGCAGTGCTAGAGCCCGACGTGGTCTCTACAATGAGCAGTTCTTC | TRBJ2-1 | TRBV20-1 | few | 15 | .
CASSVAALGTSGREQYF | TGTGCCAGCAGCGTAGCTGCATTAGGGACTAGCGGAAGGGAGCAGTACTTC | TRBJ2-7 | TRBV9 | . | 17 | TRBD2
CASSDRGLAREQFF | TGTGCCAGCAGTGATCGCGGGCTAGCTAGGGAGCAGTTCTTC | TRBJ2-1 | TRBV3-1 | . | 14 | .
CASSLRQGGSQPQHF | TGTGCCAGCAGTTTACGGCAGGGGGGTTCTCAGCCCCAGCATTTT | TRBJ1-5 | TRBV12-3/TRBV12-4 | few | 15 | TRBD1
CASRGLAAGNTIYF | TGTGCCAGCAGAGGACTTGCTGCTGGAAACACCATATATTTT | TRBJ1-3 | TRBV12-3/TRBV12-4 | few | 14 | .
CAISERTTGNEQFF | TGTGCCATCAGTGAAAGGACTACGGGCAATGAGCAGTTCTTC | TRBJ2-1 | TRBV10-3 | many | 14 | .